What follows describes a single T cell receptor beta chain. No antigen is known for it. Combined were second doses at about 4 or about 12 weeks. The sample comes from a study of T cell responses to AZD1222 COVID-19 vaccine. CDR3 size: 13 residues. Germline values: CDR1 SGHNT, CDR2 YYREEE (reference sequence). V lost 4 bases and J lost 4, with 9 bases in between. This table comes from immunoSEQ multiplex PCR, and its TCRdb copy is limited to in-frame clones, with some not included. Counted here are around 71,000 clones, about four fifths occurring once; the ten biggest clones make up over 11%. General study points: The donor cohort was predominantly white British with a female majority, and clonal diversity may have been underestimated. It was only after the peak T cell response that any repertoires were sampled. CD4 TCRs linked to vaccination spanned spike, dominating at 160-218 and 743-854.

This TCR derives from an adult who received the AZD1222 COVID-19 vaccine. Sequenced material: peripheral blood, taken 28 days after the second AZD1222 dose. This sequence joins TRBV5-4 and TRBJ1-3, with unresolved D. In DNA form, the CDR3 reads TGTGCCAGCAGCAAGGATCAGGGAAACACCATATATTTT. Its translation: CASSKDQGNTIYF.